This T cell receptor (beta chain) originates from a study of cytomegalovirus exposure and HLA in healthy donors. The wider study: When 398 donors were genotyped, approximately 81% of them were found to fall in the Caucasian-associated ancestry cluster. Whole-study findings and limits: Highest at DRB1 and lowest at HLA-C, TCR association rates differed among HLA loci in a later analysis.

The CDR3 runs 14 residues. Germline V gives CDR1 MNHEY, CDR2 SVGAGI. With regard to this clone: Its target is unknown.

Researchers ran the PCR with 60 Vbeta and 13 Jbeta primers. This table comes from immunoSEQ multiplex PCR, and its TCRdb copy is limited to in-frame clones, with some not included. The sample records some 130,000 clones, 65% to 85% being singletons. This sequence joins TRBV6-5 and TRBJ2-5; 9 bases map to TRBD2. Matching the DNA end better, TRBJ2-7 makes the J call doubtful. This receptor was obtained from a man aged 50 to 60 in good health and CMV-seronegative. Sequencing was carried out using PBMCs. The CDR3 sequence is CASSKREAHYEQYF. The CDR3 nucleotides read TGTGCCAGCAGCAAGCGGGAGGCCCACTACGAGCAGTACTTC.